The clone carrying this T cell receptor (beta chain) appeared once. Its specificity is unknown. The data belong to a study of graft-versus-host responses after intestinal transplantation. Across the whole study: Multivisceral, liver-intestinal, or isolated intestinal transplants were performed in recipients. The study gave all recipients anti-thymocyte globulin induction, then tacrolimus and steroids for 2 to 3 years.

Study-level findings and limits: GvH clones were identified in recipient marrow, with some first appearing in ileum or blood.

The assay was immunoSEQ multiplex PCR, and TCRdb's table has in-frame clones only and misses some. Of about 96,000 clones listed, roughly 92% were seen once; the top ten hold approximately 0.17%. Germline CDR1 is MNHEY and CDR2 is SVGAGI. CDR3 size: 15 residues. V shed 4 bases and J shed 5 bases, with 17 bases lying between them. Sequences were derived from unstimulated CD4+ T cells sorted from spleen or lymph node cells, sampled before intestinal transplant. The J gene is TRBJ1-2, the V gene TRBV6-5; perhaps TRBD1 as D (5 bases). The source is a human donor who received an intestinal transplant. CDR3 in amino acids: CASSSPAGYNYGYTF. The CDR3 DNA sequence: TGTGCCAGCAGTTCCCCCGCAGGGTATAATTATGGCTACACCTTC.